This passage covers 12 T cell receptor beta chains from one sample sequenced in a study of T cell responses to AZD1222 COVID-19 vaccine. Sequencing used immunoSEQ multiplex PCR; TCRdb keeps in-frame clones, though not all of them. This table has some 100,000 clones, 87% appearing once. The source was peripheral blood, collected on day 0 of MenACWY control vaccination. The source is an adult in good health.

This clone was recorded once. The V call is TRBV28, the J call TRBJ2-1; perhaps TRBD2 as D (6 bases). The CDR3 extends over 14 amino acids. V shed 7 bases and J shed 5 bases, with 15 bases lying between them. Per the germline V gene, CDR1 is MDHEN and CDR2 is SYDVKM. The CDR3: CASNLPGLDNEQFF. The CDR3 bases are TGTGCCAGCAACTTACCGGGACTCGACAATGAGCAGTTCTTC.

V is TRBV28 and J is TRBJ1-5; D remains unclear. Germline V CDR1 and CDR2: MDHEN, SYDVKM. Trimming left V 3 bases short and J 4 bases short, with 10 bases between. This CDR3 contains 14 residues. The CDR3 here is CASSFHRGNQPQHF. In DNA form, the CDR3 reads TGTGCCAGCAGTTTCCACCGAGGGAATCAGCCCCAGCATTTT.

This clone showed up just a few times. The V call is TRBV2, the J call TRBJ1-5, with a tentative D call TRBD1 (5 bases). The CDR3 consists of 17 residues. V was pared by 1 base and J by 5 bases, with 18 bases between. The V gene's germline CDR1 is SNHLY and CDR2 FYNNEI. The CDR3 sequence is CASSEGSAGNFHQPQHF. The CDR3 coding sequence is TGTGCCAGCAGTGAAGGATCGGCAGGGAATTTTCATCAGCCCCAGCATTTT.

The V call is TRBV4-1, the J call TRBJ2-3; D remains ambiguous. This CDR3 comprises 14 residues. The germline V gene has CDR1 MGHRA and CDR2 YSYEKL. V was trimmed by 5 bases and J by 6 bases, leaving 15 bases between them. Here the CDR3 reads CASSFDPTTDTQYF. Here the CDR3 DNA reads TGCGCCAGCAGCTTCGACCCGACGACGGATACGCAGTATTTT.

The chain employs TRBV13 and TRBJ2-7; unclear D gene. V was trimmed by 4 bases and J by 2 bases, leaving 18 bases between them. Per the germline V gene, CDR1 is PRHDT and CDR2 is FYEKMQ (reference sequence). The CDR3 sequence is 16 residues long. CDR3 sequence: CASSSGSSLGTYEQYF. In DNA form, the CDR3 reads TGTGCCAGCAGCTCCGGGTCTTCCCTGGGCACCTACGAGCAGTACTTC.

The chain combines TRBV6-2 or TRBV6-3 with TRBJ1-6; no clear D gene. This CDR3 is 13 amino acids long. Germline-derived CDR1 and CDR2 are MNHEY and SVGEGT. Trimming took 4 bases from V and 10 from J, leaving 11 bases between them. CDR3 region: CASSSKKGSPLHF. DNA for the CDR3: TGTGCCAGCAGTTCCAAGAAGGGATCACCCCTCCACTTT.

CDR3 nucleotides: TGTGCCTGGAGTGTAACCACCGGGACACCCCAAGAGACCCAGTACTTC. It encodes CAWSVTTGTPQETQYF. The chain carries TRBV30 and TRBJ2-5, with a possible D match to TRBD1 (6 bases). This CDR3 has 16 residues. Germline CDR1 GTSNPN, CDR2 SVGIG (reference sequence). V lost 0 bases to trimming and J lost 1 base, with 15 bases between them.

The V gene is TRBV3-1 (or the pseudogene TRBV3-2), the J gene TRBJ1-4, with D unresolved. The CDR3 is 14 amino acids. The V end lost 5 bases, the J end lost 8 bases, and 15 bases lay between the germline ends. CDR1 LGHDT and CDR2 YNNKEL come from the germline V gene (reference sequence). The DNA of the CDR3 is TGTGCCAGCAGCGCGCCGGAGAGTAGGGAAAAACTGTTTTTT. It translates to CASSAPESREKLFF.

The V gene is TRBV3-1 (or the pseudogene TRBV3-2), the J gene TRBJ2-5, with TRBD2 matching over 11 bases. This CDR3 contains 15 residues. CDR1 is LGHDT and CDR2 is YNNKEL in the germline V gene (reference sequence). V shed 1 base and J 10 bases; nucleotides not matched to a gene: 8. In DNA, the CDR3 is TGTGCCAGCAGCCAAGGACTAGCGGGGCATCGGGACCAGTACTTC. Translating it yields CASSQGLAGHRDQYF.

The DNA for the CDR3 is TGTGCCAGCAGCCTAGGGGGTACGGGGTCCTACGAGCAGTACTTC. This translates into CASSLGGTGSYEQYF. The chain uses TRBV5-5 and TRBJ2-7, with a tentative D call TRBD1 (6 bases). Germline V gene sequence: CDR1 SGHKS, CDR2 YYEKEE (reference sequence). Trimming took 4 bases from V and 1 from J, leaving 15 bases between them. This CDR3 spans 15 amino acids.

J is TRBJ2-3 and V is TRBV7-2; D remains ambiguous. Trimming removed 1 base from V and 0 bases from J, with 11 bases in between. The germline gives CDR1 SGHTA, CDR2 FQGNSA. This CDR3 region has 16 residues. The CDR3 reads CASSLGRYLSTDTQYF. For the CDR3, the DNA is TGTGCCAGCAGCTTAGGCAGATACCTAAGCACAGATACGCAGTATTTT. The full variable domain, completed using reference TRBV7-2 and TRBJ2-3, is GAGVSQSPSNKVTEKGKDVELRCDPISGHTALYWYRQSLGQGLEFLIYFQGNSAPDKSGLPSDRFSAERTGGSVSTLTIQRTQQEDSAVYLCASSLGRYLSTDTQYFGPGTRLTVL.

The chain links TRBV18 to TRBJ2-3; possible D gene TRBD2, 7 bases. The V end lost 1 base, the J end lost 3 bases, and 20 bases lay between the germline ends. The germline V gene encodes CDR1 KGHSH and CDR2 LQKENI. The CDR3 runs to 18 residues. The CDR3 spells CASSPRAPGGAQTDTQYF. CDR3 bases: TGTGCCAGCTCACCACGAGCACCTGGGGGGGCGCAGACAGATACGCAGTATTTT.